These 8 T cell receptor beta chains came from one sample sequenced in a study of CD8 T cells in Susac syndrome. cDNA came from about 0.51 to 1 ug RNA primed by random hexamers. Each CDR3 protein gets one entry after TCRdb re-called the immunoSEQ multiplex PCR reads with MiXCR. The table has about 210,000 distinct CDR3 sequences, nearly 97% seen once. Sequencing input: CD4+ T cells from PBMCs. The receptor source for this set is a human donor with multiple sclerosis.

V is TRBV11-2 and J is TRBJ2-3, with D perhaps matching TRBD1 or TRBD2 (5 bases each). Germline V lookup: CDR1 SGHAT, CDR2 FQNNGV. V lost 5 bases and J lost 6, with 15 bases in between. The CDR3 contains 14 residues. CDR3 sequence (DNA): TGTGCCAGCAGCGTGGACATCTGGGAGGATACGCAGTATTTT. It is translated as CASSVDIWEDTQYF.

The chain is built from TRBV1 and TRBJ2-7; no DNA check was done on the table's D call, TRBD1. TRBV1 constitutes a pseudogene. The CDR3 sequence is 15 residues long. In DNA, the CDR3 is TGCACCAGCAGCCCCGGGCGGACTAGCCCCTACGAGCAGTACTTC. Amino acid sequence: CTSSPGRTSPYEQYF.

The J gene is TRBJ1-5, the V gene TRBV12-3 or TRBV12-4; D call uncertain. The CDR3 length is 12 residues. V was cut by 1 base and J by 10 bases, with 8 bases left in between. This CDR3 reads CASSLEVGPQHF. The DNA of the CDR3 is TGTGCCAGCAGTTTAGAGGTGGGCCCCCAGCATTTT.

The chain uses TRBV3-1 and TRBJ1-5; D possibly corresponds to TRBD1 (5 bases). V lost 10 bases and J lost 6, with 16 bases in between. Germline assignment: CDR1 LGHDT and CDR2 YNNKEL (reference sequence). This CDR3 is 13 amino acids long. The CDR3 DNA is TGTGCCACCGGGCAGGGATTTAGTCAGCCCCAGCATTTT. This gives the protein CATGQGFSQPQHF. The full variable domain, in which reference TRBV3-1 and TRBJ1-5 provide the parts outside the CDR3, is DTAVSQTPKYLVTQMGNDKSIKCEQNLGHDTMYWYKQDSKKFLKIMFSYNNKELIINETVPNRFSPKSPDKAHLNLHINSLELGDSAVYFCATGQGFSQPQHFGDGTRLSIL.

The chain combines TRBV27 with TRBJ1-2, with 9 bases lining up with TRBD1. The trim removed 6 bases at V and 4 bases at J, leaving 9 bases unmatched. The CDR3 has 15 amino acids. Germline-derived CDR1 and CDR2 are MNHEY and SMNVEV (reference sequence). The DNA of the CDR3 is TGTGCCAGCAGCGAACACAGGGGGCGAGTCTATGGCTACACCTTC. Protein sequence: CASSEHRGRVYGYTF.

The V gene is TRBV4-1, the J gene TRBJ2-5; 8 bases map to TRBD1. The germline gives CDR1 MGHRA, CDR2 YSYEKL. The CDR3 contains 14 residues. The J segment lost 5 bases and the V segment lost 5 bases, leaving 7 bases of the junction unmatched. CDR3 DNA: TGCGCCAGCAGCGAGGACAGGGTGTGGGAGACCCAGTACTTC. It translates to CASSEDRVWETQYF.

The genes are TRBV2 and TRBJ2-1; the D gene is possibly TRBD2 (5 bases). The CDR3 spans 11 residues. Trimming removed 6 bases from V and 16 bases from J, with 16 bases in between. The germline V gene has CDR1 SNHLY and CDR2 FYNNEI. For the CDR3, the DNA is TGTGCCAGCAGCTTGCGGGTCCGCCTATTCTTC. Translated: CASSLRVRLFF. The entire variable domain, with the rest obtained from reference TRBV2 and TRBJ2-1, is as follows: EPEVTQTPSHQVTQMGQEVILRCVPISNHLYFYWYRQILGQKVEFLVSFYNNEISEKSEIFDDQFSVERPDGSNFTLKIRSTKLEDSAMYFCASSLRVRLFFGPGTRLTVL.

The genes are TRBV27 and TRBJ1-3; D gene unclear. V was pared by 1 base and J by 0 bases, with 7 bases between. CDR1 and CDR2 (germline): MNHEY, SMNVEV (reference sequence). The length of the CDR3 is 15 residues. The DNA of the CDR3 is TGTGCCAGCAGTTTATTGCCCACCTCTGGAAACACCATATATTTT. Amino acids: CASSLLPTSGNTIYF.